A single sample gave rise to the 30 T cell receptor beta chains below, sequenced in a study of response to subunit inactivated influenza vaccine. One entry per CDR3 protein, called by TCRdb with MiXCR from the RT-PCR reads. The data show about 190,000 distinct CDR3 sequences, roughly 14% seen once. The sample in question was CD8+ T cells sorted from PBMCs, obtained roughly 5 days after vaccination. The receptors come from a man aged 50 to 60 who received an inactivated influenza vaccine.

The chain uses TRBV10-3 and TRBJ2-3; no clear D. V shed 2 bases and J shed 1 base, with 4 bases lying between them. This CDR3 is built from 13 residues. Germline-derived CDR1 and CDR2 are ENHRY and SYGVKD. CDR3 sequence reads: CAISEPRTDTQYF. The CDR3 nucleotides read TGTGCCATCAGTGAGCCGCGCACAGATACGCAGTATTTT.

V is TRBV29-1 and J is TRBJ2-1; 12 positions match TRBD2. The germline V gene encodes CDR1 SQVTM and CDR2 ANQGSEA. J lost 2 bases, V lost 4 bases, and 6 bases had no gene match. CDR3 size: 16 residues. The CDR3 region has the DNA TGCAGCGTTGCGGGAGGACTAGCGGGGACCTACAATGAGCAGTTCTTC. Its translation is CSVAGGLAGTYNEQFF.

Comment on this clonotype: Sequence at one end of the junction differs from germline and may be a read error. The chain carries TRBV4-1 and TRBJ2-1; D is unclear. The CDR3 loop spans 14 amino acids. CDR1 and CDR2 (germline): MGHRA, YSYEKL. DNA for the CDR3: TGCGCCAGCGGCCAAGATTTCGGCCAAACTGAGCAGTTCTTC. Its protein is CASGQDFGQTEQFF.

This clonotype was seen a handful of times. This sequence joins TRBV6-5 and TRBJ2-5; possibly TRBD2 for D (5 bases). The V and J ends lost 0 bases and 2 bases respectively, with 10 bases between them. In germline, CDR1 is MNHEY, CDR2 SVGAGI. There are 15 residues in the CDR3. The CDR3: CASSYSTWRQETQYF. The CDR3 DNA follows: TGTGCCAGCAGTTACTCGACCTGGAGGCAAGAGACCCAGTACTTC.

The CDR3 region is CASSLSGFDSGANVLTF. In DNA form, the CDR3 reads TGTGCCAGCAGTTTATCCGGCTTCGACTCTGGGGCCAACGTCCTGACTTTC. The chain employs TRBV28 and TRBJ2-6, with D unresolved. The germline V gene has CDR1 MDHEN and CDR2 SYDVKM. The CDR3 is 17 residues long. Trimming removed 1 base at V and 0 bases at J, with 10 bases between.

This clonotype was recorded many times. V usage is TRBV7-2 and J usage is TRBJ2-1, with D uncertain. Looked up from germline, CDR1 is SGHTA and CDR2 is FQGNSA. This CDR3 is built from 12 residues. The V end lost 4 bases, the J end lost 5 bases, and 6 bases lay between the germline ends. The CDR3, as DNA: TGTGCCAGCAGCTCCGGAAACAATGAGCAGTTCTTC. Its protein product is CASSSGNNEQFF.

This clonotype has more than one count but fewer than ten. In DNA form, the CDR3 reads TGTGCCAGCAGCCAAATATGGACAGGGAATTCACCCCTCCACTTT. Translation: CASSQIWTGNSPLHF. This chain joins TRBV3-1 and TRBJ1-6; 8 bases align to TRBD1. Germline assignment: CDR1 LGHDT and CDR2 YNNKEL (reference sequence). The CDR3 length is 15 residues. Trimming cost V 2 bases and J 7 bases; bases outside gene matches: 4.

This clonotype appeared many times. The chain is built from TRBV4-3 and TRBJ2-3; TRBD2 agrees at 7 bases. The germline V gene has CDR1 LGHNA and CDR2 YSLEER. V was clipped by 0 bases and J by 6 bases; unmatched bases: 6. This CDR3 has 15 residues. The CDR3 reads CASSQDGEGYDTQYF. In DNA form, the CDR3 reads TGCGCCAGCAGCCAAGATGGGGAGGGATACGATACGCAGTATTTT.

This clonotype was recorded at least ten times. V is TRBV27 and J is TRBJ1-1; TRBD1 aligns across 7 bases. Per germline, CDR1 MNHEY and CDR2 SMNVEV (reference sequence). V lost 5 bases, J lost 7 bases, and 4 bases stayed unmatched. CDR3 size: 12 residues. The CDR3 here is CASSLTGSEAFF. The CDR3 DNA reads TGTGCCAGCAGTCTGACAGGGAGTGAAGCTTTCTTT.

The J gene is TRBJ1-2, the V gene TRBV5-1; D is unresolved. Germline V gene data show CDR1 as SGHRS and CDR2 as YFSETQ. With 0 bases removed from V and 2 bases from J, the gap between germline ends came to 11 bases. The CDR3 runs 15 residues. CDR3 in DNA: TGCGCCAGCAGCTTGGCCAATACCGGGAACTATGGCTACACCTTC. It is translated as CASSLANTGNYGYTF.

The rearrangement uses TRBV7-9 and TRBJ2-1; TRBD1 agrees at 10 bases. The germline V gene encodes CDR1 SEHNR and CDR2 FQNEAQ (reference sequence). V dropped 7 bases and J dropped 9; count of bases not matched to a gene: 9. The CDR3 sequence is 14 residues long. The CDR3 region has the DNA TGTGCCAGCACCTCAACCCGGGACAGGGGTGAGCAGTTCTTC. This sequence encodes CASTSTRDRGEQFF.

A single count supports this clonotype. The genes are TRBV6-2 or TRBV6-3 and TRBJ2-6; 7 nucleotides align to TRBD2. Germline CDR1 and CDR2: MNHEY and SVGEGT. Trimming removed 8 bases from V and 7 bases from J; junction bases left unmatched: 17. This CDR3 has 17 amino acids. The CDR3 nucleotides read TGTGCCAGCGCCACAAAGTGGGAGGGGCCCCTCGCCAACGTCCTGACTTTC. The encoded protein is CASATKWEGPLANVLTF.

The J gene is TRBJ1-5, the V gene TRBV6-5; no reliable D call. V was trimmed by 0 bases and J by 1 base, leaving 10 bases between them. Germline lookup yields CDR1 MNHEY and CDR2 SVGAGI. CDR3 length equals 16 residues. CDR3 in amino acids: CASSYSMQGSNQPQHF. The DNA for the CDR3 is TGTGCCAGCAGTTACTCGATGCAAGGGAGCAATCAGCCCCAGCATTTT.

This clonotype was counted many times. The chain joins TRBV7-9 to TRBJ2-5; the D is unclear. Germline V gene data show CDR1 as SEHNR and CDR2 as FQNEAQ (reference sequence). The CDR3 is 14 residues long. Trimming left V 1 base short and J 0 bases short, with 6 bases between. CDR3: CASSLGVYQETQYF. The DNA for the CDR3 is TGTGCCAGCAGCTTAGGCGTCTACCAAGAGACCCAGTACTTC.

This clonotype appeared a few times. The genes are TRBV7-9 and TRBJ2-7; no definite D call. This CDR3 spans 16 amino acids. The germline V and J ends were trimmed by 2 bases and 2 bases, with 16 bases remaining between them. The germline gives CDR1 SEHNR, CDR2 FQNEAQ (reference sequence). CDR3 residues: CASSLTTFDRTYEQYF. DNA for the CDR3: TGTGCCAGCAGCTTAACTACTTTCGACCGGACCTACGAGCAGTACTTC.

The chain joins TRBV7-9 to TRBJ2-3; TRBD1 aligns across 9 bases. The J segment lost 5 bases and the V segment lost 5 bases, leaving 8 bases of the junction unmatched. This CDR3 is 15 amino acids long. Germline V CDR1 and CDR2: SEHNR, FQNEAQ (reference sequence). The CDR3 DNA reads TGTGCCAGCAGCCAGACCGGGACAGGGAAAGATACGCAGTATTTT. It specifies CASSQTGTGKDTQYF.

The table lists this clonotype with a few counts. The chain carries TRBV9 and TRBJ2-7; 10 bases fit TRBD1. V lost 4 bases to trimming and J lost 5 bases; unmatched junction nucleotides: 6. CDR1 SGDLS and CDR2 YYNGEE come from the germline V gene. The CDR3 extends over 14 amino acids. The CDR3 here is CASSPGTGAHEQYF. In DNA, the CDR3 is TGTGCCAGCAGCCCTGGGACAGGGGCCCACGAGCAGTACTTC.

A few counts support this clonotype. V and J are TRBV14 and TRBJ2-2; the D is unclear. The germline V gene has CDR1 SGHDN and CDR2 FVKESK. V gave up 1 base and J gave up 7 bases, with 7 bases separating them. The CDR3 loop spans 13 amino acids. CDR3 nucleotide sequence: TGTGCCAGCAGCCAAGTTGTCGGCGGGGAGCTGTTTTTT. This gives the protein CASSQVVGGELFF. The full variable domain, its missing parts supplied by reference TRBV14 and TRBJ2-2, is EAGVTQFPSHSVIEKGQTVTLRCDPISGHDNLYWYRRVMGKEIKFLLHFVKESKQDESGMPNNRFLAERTGGTYSTLKVQPAELEDSGVYFCASSQVVGGELFFGEGSRLTVL.

This chain connects TRBV15 to TRBJ1-1; no clear D gene. The germline V and J ends were trimmed by 1 base and 4 bases, with 13 bases remaining between them. The germline V gene encodes CDR1 LNHNV and CDR2 YYDKDF (reference sequence). The CDR3 contains 15 residues. The CDR3 sequence is CATSRVREGVTEAFF. DNA of the CDR3: TGTGCCACCAGCAGAGTCCGGGAGGGAGTCACTGAAGCTTTCTTT.

This clonotype was seen many times. The chain links TRBV20-1 to TRBJ2-7; D is unresolved. Trimming pared 0 bases from V and 5 bases from J, leaving 17 bases between. Germline assignment: CDR1 DFQATT and CDR2 SNEGSKA (reference sequence). The CDR3 has 15 amino acids. The CDR3 sequence is CSARDAPRDTDEQYF. DNA for the CDR3: TGCAGTGCTAGAGATGCCCCTCGTGACACCGACGAGCAGTACTTC.

The table lists this clonotype with a few counts. The rearrangement uses TRBV7-6 and TRBJ2-7; 9 bases align to TRBD2. Germline loops: CDR1 SGHVS, CDR2 FNYEAQ. This CDR3 contains 15 residues. The J segment lost 3 bases and the V segment lost 2 bases, leaving 5 bases of the junction unmatched. The CDR3 region is CASSLNLAGDYEQYF. In DNA form, the CDR3 reads TGTGCCAGCAGCTTAAACTTAGCGGGGGACTACGAGCAGTACTTC.

This clonotype was seen a handful of times. The chain is built from TRBV12-3 or TRBV12-4 and TRBJ2-1; D unclear. Trimming left V 2 bases short and J 6 bases short, with 17 bases between. This CDR3 comprises 16 residues. The CDR3 loop reads CASSLTGTFLPNEQFF. The CDR3 DNA is TGTGCCAGCAGTTTAACTGGCACGTTTTTGCCCAATGAGCAGTTCTTC.

The chain couples TRBV13 to TRBJ1-2; D is unresolved. The CDR3 contains 13 residues. Per the germline V gene, CDR1 is PRHDT and CDR2 is FYEKMQ (reference sequence). V was cut by 2 bases and J by 3 bases, with 7 bases left in between. The CDR3 sequence: CASSLQAHYGYTF. The DNA for the CDR3 is TGTGCCAGCAGCTTACAGGCCCACTATGGCTACACCTTC.

The CDR3: CVTQGGNEAFF. CDR3 coding DNA: TGTGTAACACAGGGTGGGAATGAAGCTTTCTTT. This sequence joins TRBV2 and TRBJ1-1, with D possibly being TRBD1 (6 bases). The germline V gene has CDR1 SNHLY and CDR2 FYNNEI. This CDR3 contains 11 residues.

This clonotype was seen a few times. The chain links TRBV12-3 or TRBV12-4 to TRBJ2-2; D unresolved. CDR3 size: 14 residues. Between the trimmed V and J ends, which lost 5 bases and 3 bases, there was a span of 10 bases. DNA for the CDR3: TGTGCCAGCAGTCCCAGAGCCTACACCGGGGAGCTGTTTTTT. Its protein is CASSPRAYTGELFF.

The genes are TRBV20-1 and TRBJ2-2; TRBD1 matches 9 bases. Germline V gene sequence: CDR1 DFQATT, CDR2 SNEGSKA (reference sequence). V lost 0 bases and J lost 4; bases outside the gene matches: 9. The length of the CDR3 is 17 residues. The CDR3 bases are TGCAGTGCTAGAGATCAGACAGGGGGGGGTCGCACCGGGGAGCTGTTTTTT. It yields the protein CSARDQTGGGRTGELFF.

This clonotype was seen only a few times. V gene TRBV7-9 combines with J gene TRBJ2-3, with TRBD2 matching 7 bases. The germline V gene has CDR1 SEHNR and CDR2 FQNEAQ (reference sequence). V shed 5 bases, J shed 2 bases, and the junction held 10 bases outside the gene matches. The CDR3 sequence is 16 residues long. The chain's CDR3 is CASSNLADLDTDTQYF. The CDR3 DNA reads as TGTGCCAGCAGCAACCTAGCGGATCTCGACACAGATACGCAGTATTTT.

The chain has TRBV5-1 and TRBJ2-7, with 9 nucleotides matching TRBD1. This CDR3 spans 15 amino acids. The germline CDR1 and CDR2 sequences are SGHRS and YFSETQ. Trimming at V came to 4 bases and at J to 3 bases, leaving 8 bases not matched to a gene. This chain's CDR3 is CASSTGQGKYYEQYF. CDR3 in DNA: TGCGCCAGCAGCACAGGACAGGGGAAATACTACGAGCAGTACTTC.

This clonotype has more than one count but fewer than ten. V is TRBV6-5 and J is TRBJ2-5; 12 bases match TRBD1. The germline V gene has CDR1 MNHEY and CDR2 SVGAGI. This CDR3 region has 19 residues. V was pared by 2 bases and J by 1 base, with 11 bases of the junction left unmatched. The CDR3 loop is CASSYIPFPGQGAQETQYF. The CDR3 region has the DNA TGTGCCAGCAGTTACATCCCTTTCCCGGGACAGGGGGCCCAAGAGACCCAGTACTTC.

The rearrangement uses TRBV6-1 and TRBJ2-3; weak D call: TRBD2 (6 bases). The germline V gene encodes CDR1 MNHNS and CDR2 SASEGT. Trimming removed 6 bases at V and 4 bases at J, with 20 bases between. The CDR3 runs 16 residues. For the CDR3, the DNA is TGTGCCAGCAGGGGAACCGGGACTGGCCCCTCAGATACGCAGTATTTT. Translated: CASRGTGTGPSDTQYF.